Sequencing of this TCR beta chain was carried out in a study of Graves' ophthalmopathy and Graves' hyperthyroidism. About the study: Pretreatment peripheral blood was obtained at initial diagnosis. General study points: Ophthalmopathy and stable hyperthyroidism were discriminated by a 13-signature model, with roughly 90% sensitivity and nearly 84% specificity. Thyroid clonotypes that were expanded above 0.001 frequency mostly also appeared in blood.

Amplifying from RNA transcripts, the study obtained TCR beta CDR3 regions. An initial RT-PCR round employing HTBI primers preceded a second-round multiplex PCR. TCRdb reprocessed the multiplex PCR reads via MiXCR and lists one record per CDR3 protein. Among about 740,000 distinct CDR3 sequences, roughly 40% were seen once, and the ten largest hold approximately 43%. The CDR3 sequence is 12 residues long. The ends were cut back, 5 bases at V and 5 bases at J, with 10 bases in the middle. Germline lookup yields CDR1 SNHLY and CDR2 FYNNEI. Certain patients were not enrolled. These were patients with other autoimmune diseases, uncontrolled infections, pregnancy or lactation. Turning to this clonotype: Antigen unknown. Since a much larger clone is just one base distant, this may be a read error.

The specimen was peripheral blood. This receptor was identified in an adult man with Graves' ophthalmopathy. The genes are TRBV2 and TRBJ2-7; D unresolved. The CDR3, as DNA: TGTGCCAGCAGTTTCCAGCGCGACGAGCAGTACTTC. Residues: CASSFQRDEQYF.